The present T cell receptor (beta chain) was sequenced within a study of blood T cells in healthy people across ages. Then a second PCR, running about 6 to 12 cycles, was carried out with a sample-barcoded 5' primer and a J-beta primer mix. From the 5' RACE reads, TCRdb called clonotypes with MiXCR, one entry per CDR3 protein. Of hundreds of thousands of distinct CDR3 sequences listed, 20% to 25% were seen once; the top ten hold more than 3%. A minimum of 6 micrograms of total RNA was extracted per sample. The table lists this clonotype with a few counts. Germline CDR1 and CDR2: SNHLY and FYNNEI. The CDR3 contains 13 residues.

This sequence joins TRBV2 and TRBJ2-5, with 7 bases matching TRBD2. Gene TRBJ2-1 matches the end of the DNA better, so the J call may be wrong. Sequenced: blood. This clonotype originated in a man in his 70s in good health. DNA for the CDR3: TGTGCCAGCCAGACGGGCGGGGGCAATGAGCAGTTCTTC. Protein product: CASQTGGGNEQFF.